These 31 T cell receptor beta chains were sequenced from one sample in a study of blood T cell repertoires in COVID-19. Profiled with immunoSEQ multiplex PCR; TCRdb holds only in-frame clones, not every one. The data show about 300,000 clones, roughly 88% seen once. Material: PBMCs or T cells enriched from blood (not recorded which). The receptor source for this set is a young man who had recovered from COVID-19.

Here the CDR3 DNA reads TGTGCCAGCAGCTTAGGGTACGGGAGGAGCTCCTACGAGCAGTACTTC. As protein: CASSLGYGRSSYEQYF. The V call is TRBV11-2, the J call TRBJ2-7; 7 nucleotides match TRBD2. V lost 1 base to trimming and J lost 0 bases; unmatched junction nucleotides: 6. The CDR3 runs 16 residues. The germline CDR1 and CDR2 sequences are SGHAT and FQNNGV.

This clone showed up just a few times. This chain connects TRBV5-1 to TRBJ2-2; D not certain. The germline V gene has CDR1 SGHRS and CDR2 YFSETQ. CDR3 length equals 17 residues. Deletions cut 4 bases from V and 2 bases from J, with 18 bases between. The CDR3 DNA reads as TGCGCCAGCAGCAGCACTACCCGTCATATAAACACCGGGGAGCTGTTTTTT. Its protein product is CASSSTTRHINTGELFF. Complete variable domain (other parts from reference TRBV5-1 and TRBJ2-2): KAGVTQTPRYLIKTRGQQVTLSCSPISGHRSVSWYQQTPGQGLQFLFEYFSETQRNKGNFPGRFSGRQFSNSRSEMNVSTLELGDSALYLCASSSTTRHINTGELFFGEGSRLTVL.

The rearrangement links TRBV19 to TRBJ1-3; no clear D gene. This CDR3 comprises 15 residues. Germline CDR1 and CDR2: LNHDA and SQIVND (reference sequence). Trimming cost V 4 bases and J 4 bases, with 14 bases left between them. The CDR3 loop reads CASSTVNGEGNTIYF. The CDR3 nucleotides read TGTGCCAGTAGTACCGTGAACGGAGAGGGAAACACCATATATTTT. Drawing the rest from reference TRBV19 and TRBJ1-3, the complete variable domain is DGGITQSPKYLFRKEGQNVTLSCEQNLNHDAMYWYRQDPGQGLRLIYYSQIVNDFQKGDIAEGYSVSREKKESFPLTVTSAQKNPTAFYLCASSTVNGEGNTIYFGEGSWLTVV.

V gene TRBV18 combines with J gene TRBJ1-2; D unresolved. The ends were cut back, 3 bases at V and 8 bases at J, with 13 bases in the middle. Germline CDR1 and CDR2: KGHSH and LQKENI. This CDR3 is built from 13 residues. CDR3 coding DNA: TGTGCCAGCTCACCCCGGGAGGGTGAGGGCTACACCTTC. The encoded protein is CASSPREGEGYTF.

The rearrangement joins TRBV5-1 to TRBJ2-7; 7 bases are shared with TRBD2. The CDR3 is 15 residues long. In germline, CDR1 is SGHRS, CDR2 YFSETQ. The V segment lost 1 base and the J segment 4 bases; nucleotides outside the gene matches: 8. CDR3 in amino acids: CASSLSGGRAYEQYF. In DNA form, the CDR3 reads TGCGCCAGCAGCTTGTCCGGTGGGAGGGCATACGAGCAGTACTTC.

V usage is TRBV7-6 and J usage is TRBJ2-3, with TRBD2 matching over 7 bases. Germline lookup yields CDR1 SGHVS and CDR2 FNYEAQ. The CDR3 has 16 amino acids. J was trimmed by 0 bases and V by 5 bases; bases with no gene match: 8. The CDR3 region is CASSPRDYPSTDTQYF. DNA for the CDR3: TGTGCCAGCAGCCCTCGGGACTACCCTAGCACAGATACGCAGTATTTT.

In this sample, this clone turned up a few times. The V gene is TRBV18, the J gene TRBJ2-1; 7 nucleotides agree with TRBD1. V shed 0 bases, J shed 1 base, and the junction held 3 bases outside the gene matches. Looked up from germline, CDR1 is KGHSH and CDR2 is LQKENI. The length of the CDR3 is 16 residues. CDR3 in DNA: TGTGCCAGCTCACCACCGGTCAGGGGGTCCTACAATGAGCAGTTCTTC. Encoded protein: CASSPPVRGSYNEQFF.

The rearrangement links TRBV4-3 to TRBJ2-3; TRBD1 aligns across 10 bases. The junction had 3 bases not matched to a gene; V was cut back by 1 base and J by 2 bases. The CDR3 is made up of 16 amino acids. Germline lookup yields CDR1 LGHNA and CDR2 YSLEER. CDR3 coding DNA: TGCGCCAGCAGCCAAGGGGACAGGGGCCTCACAGATACGCAGTATTTT. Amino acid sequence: CASSQGDRGLTDTQYF.

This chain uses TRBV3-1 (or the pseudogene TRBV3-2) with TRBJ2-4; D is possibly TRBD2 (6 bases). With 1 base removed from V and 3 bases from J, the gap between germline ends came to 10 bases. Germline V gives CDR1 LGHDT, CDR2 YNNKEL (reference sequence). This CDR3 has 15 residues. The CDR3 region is CASSQAYGGKNIQYF. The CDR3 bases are TGTGCCAGCAGCCAAGCTTACGGGGGCAAAAACATTCAGTACTTC.

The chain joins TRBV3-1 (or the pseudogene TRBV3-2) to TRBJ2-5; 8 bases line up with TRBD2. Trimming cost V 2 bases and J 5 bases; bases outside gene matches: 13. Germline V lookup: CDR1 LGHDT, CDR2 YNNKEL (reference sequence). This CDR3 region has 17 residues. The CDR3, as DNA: TGTGCCAGCAGCCAACCTCTTCTGGCGGGGGGTATGGAGACCCAGTACTTC. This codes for CASSQPLLAGGMETQYF.

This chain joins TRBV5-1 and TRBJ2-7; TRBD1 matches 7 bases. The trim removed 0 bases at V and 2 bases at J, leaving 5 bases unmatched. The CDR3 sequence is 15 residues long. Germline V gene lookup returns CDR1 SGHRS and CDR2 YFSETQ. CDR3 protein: CASSLASGQAYEQYF. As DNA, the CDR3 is TGCGCCAGCAGCTTGGCGAGCGGACAGGCCTACGAGCAGTACTTC.

CDR3 DNA sequence: TGCGCCAGCAGCTTGGAGGCGGGATCCCATTATGGCTACACCTTC. Translation: CASSLEAGSHYGYTF. This chain uses TRBV5-1 with TRBJ1-2; the D is unclear. The CDR3 has 15 residues. V was cut by 0 bases and J by 5 bases, with 14 bases left in between. Germline values: CDR1 SGHRS, CDR2 YFSETQ.

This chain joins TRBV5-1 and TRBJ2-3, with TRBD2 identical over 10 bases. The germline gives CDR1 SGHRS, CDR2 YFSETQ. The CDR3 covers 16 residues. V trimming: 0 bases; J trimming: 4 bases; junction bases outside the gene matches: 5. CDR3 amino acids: CASSLVGSGGADTQYF. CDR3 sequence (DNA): TGCGCCAGCAGCTTGGTAGGGAGCGGGGGGGCAGATACGCAGTATTTT.

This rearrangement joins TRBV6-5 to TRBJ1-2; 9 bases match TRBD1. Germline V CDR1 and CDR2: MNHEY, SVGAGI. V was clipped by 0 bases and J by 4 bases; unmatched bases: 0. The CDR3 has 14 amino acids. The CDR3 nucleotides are TGTGCCAGCAGTTACTCGACAGGGGGCTATGGCTACACCTTC. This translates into CASSYSTGGYGYTF.

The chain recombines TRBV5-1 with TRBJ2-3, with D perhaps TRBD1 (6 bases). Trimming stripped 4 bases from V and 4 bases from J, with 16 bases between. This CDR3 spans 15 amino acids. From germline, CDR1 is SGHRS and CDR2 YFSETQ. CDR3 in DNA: TGCGCCAGCAGCAGCACAGGGAATCGCGCAGATACGCAGTATTTT. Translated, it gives CASSSTGNRADTQYF. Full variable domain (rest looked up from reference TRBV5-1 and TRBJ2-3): KAGVTQTPRYLIKTRGQQVTLSCSPISGHRSVSWYQQTPGQGLQFLFEYFSETQRNKGNFPGRFSGRQFSNSRSEMNVSTLELGDSALYLCASSSTGNRADTQYFGPGTRLTVL.

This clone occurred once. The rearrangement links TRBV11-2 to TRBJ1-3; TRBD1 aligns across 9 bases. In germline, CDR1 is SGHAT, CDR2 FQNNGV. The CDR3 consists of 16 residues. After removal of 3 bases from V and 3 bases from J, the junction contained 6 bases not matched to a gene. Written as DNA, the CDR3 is TGTGCCAGCAGCTTTATGACAGGGGGACTTGGAAACACCATATATTTT. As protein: CASSFMTGGLGNTIYF.

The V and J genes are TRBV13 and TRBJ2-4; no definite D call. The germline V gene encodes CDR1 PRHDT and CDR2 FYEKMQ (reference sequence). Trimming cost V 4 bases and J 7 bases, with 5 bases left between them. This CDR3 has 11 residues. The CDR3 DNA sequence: TGTGCCAGCAGCTCCTTTAACATTCAGTACTTC. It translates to CASSSFNIQYF.

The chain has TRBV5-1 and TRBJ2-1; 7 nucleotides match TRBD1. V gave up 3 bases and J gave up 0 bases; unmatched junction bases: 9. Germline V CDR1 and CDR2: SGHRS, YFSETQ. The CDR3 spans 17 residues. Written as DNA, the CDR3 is TGCGCCAGCAGCTCGCAAATGACAGGGAGCTCCTACAATGAGCAGTTCTTC. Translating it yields CASSSQMTGSSYNEQFF. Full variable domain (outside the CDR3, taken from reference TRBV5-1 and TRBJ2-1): KAGVTQTPRYLIKTRGQQVTLSCSPISGHRSVSWYQQTPGQGLQFLFEYFSETQRNKGNFPGRFSGRQFSNSRSEMNVSTLELGDSALYLCASSSQMTGSSYNEQFFGPGTRLTVL.

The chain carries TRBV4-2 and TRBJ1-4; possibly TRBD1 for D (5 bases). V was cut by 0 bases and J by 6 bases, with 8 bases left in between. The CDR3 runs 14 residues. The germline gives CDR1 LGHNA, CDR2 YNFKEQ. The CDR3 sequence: CASSQDTRDEKLFF. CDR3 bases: TGTGCCAGCAGCCAAGATACCAGGGATGAAAAACTGTTTTTT.

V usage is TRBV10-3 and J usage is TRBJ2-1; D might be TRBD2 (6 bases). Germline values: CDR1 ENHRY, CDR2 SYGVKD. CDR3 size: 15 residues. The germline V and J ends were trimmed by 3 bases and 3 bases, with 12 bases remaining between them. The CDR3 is CAISDSGGIYNEQFF. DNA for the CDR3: TGTGCCATCAGTGACTCCGGAGGGATCTACAATGAGCAGTTCTTC.

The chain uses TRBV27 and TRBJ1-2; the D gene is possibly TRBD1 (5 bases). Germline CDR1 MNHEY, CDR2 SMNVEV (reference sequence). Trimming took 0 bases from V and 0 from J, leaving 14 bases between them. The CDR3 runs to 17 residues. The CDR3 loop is CASSLSVYGGANYGYTF. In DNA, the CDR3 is TGTGCCAGCAGTTTATCCGTTTATGGGGGGGCTAACTATGGCTACACCTTC.

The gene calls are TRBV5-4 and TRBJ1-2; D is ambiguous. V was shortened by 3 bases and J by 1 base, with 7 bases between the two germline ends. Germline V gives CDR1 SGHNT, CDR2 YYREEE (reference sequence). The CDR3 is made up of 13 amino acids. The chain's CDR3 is CASSWSGNYGYTF. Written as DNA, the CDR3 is TGTGCCAGCAGCTGGTCCGGTAACTATGGCTACACCTTC.

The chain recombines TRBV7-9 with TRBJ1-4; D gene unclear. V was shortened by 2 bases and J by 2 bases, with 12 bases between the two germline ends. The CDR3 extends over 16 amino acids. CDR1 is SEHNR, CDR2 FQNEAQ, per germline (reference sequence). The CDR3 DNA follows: TGTGCCAGCAGCTTAACGGTACACAGCACTAATGAAAAACTGTTTTTT. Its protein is CASSLTVHSTNEKLFF.

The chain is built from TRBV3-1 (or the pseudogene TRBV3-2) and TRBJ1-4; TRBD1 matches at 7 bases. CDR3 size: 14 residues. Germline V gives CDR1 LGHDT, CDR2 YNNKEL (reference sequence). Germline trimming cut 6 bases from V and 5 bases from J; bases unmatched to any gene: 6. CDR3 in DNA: TGTGCCAGCAGACAGACAGGGACGAATGAAAAACTGTTTTTT. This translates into CASRQTGTNEKLFF.

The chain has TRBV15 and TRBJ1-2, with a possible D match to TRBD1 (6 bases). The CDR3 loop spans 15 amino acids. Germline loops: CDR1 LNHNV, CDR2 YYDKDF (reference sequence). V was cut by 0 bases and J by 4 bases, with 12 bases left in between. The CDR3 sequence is CATSRDGGGAYGYTF. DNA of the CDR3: TGTGCCACCAGCAGAGACGGAGGGGGGGCCTATGGCTACACCTTC.

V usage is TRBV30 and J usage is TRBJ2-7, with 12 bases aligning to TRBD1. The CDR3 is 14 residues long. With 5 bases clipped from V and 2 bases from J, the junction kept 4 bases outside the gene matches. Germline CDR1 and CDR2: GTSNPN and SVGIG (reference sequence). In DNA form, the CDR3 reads TGTGCCTGGGGGGGGACAGGGGGCCCCTACGAGCAGTACTTC. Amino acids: CAWGGTGGPYEQYF.

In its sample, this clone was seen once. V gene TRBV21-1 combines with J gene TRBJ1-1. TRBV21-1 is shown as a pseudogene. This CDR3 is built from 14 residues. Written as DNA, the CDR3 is TGTGCCAGCAGCAAAGCCTCCCTTCGGTCTGAAGCTTTCTTT. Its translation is CASSKASLRSEAFF.

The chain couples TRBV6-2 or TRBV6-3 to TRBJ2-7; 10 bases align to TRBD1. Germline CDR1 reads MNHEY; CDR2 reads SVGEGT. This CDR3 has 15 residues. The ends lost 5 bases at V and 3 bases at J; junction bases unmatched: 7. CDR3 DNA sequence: TGTGCCAGCAGTCACGGGACAGGGGCCGGCTACGAGCAGTACTTC. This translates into CASSHGTGAGYEQYF.

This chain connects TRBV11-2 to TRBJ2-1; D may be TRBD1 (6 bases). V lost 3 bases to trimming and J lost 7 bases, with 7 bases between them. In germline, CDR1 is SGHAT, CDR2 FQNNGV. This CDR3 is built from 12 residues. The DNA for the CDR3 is TGTGCCAGCAGCTTCGACAGGAATGAGCAGTTCTTC. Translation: CASSFDRNEQFF.

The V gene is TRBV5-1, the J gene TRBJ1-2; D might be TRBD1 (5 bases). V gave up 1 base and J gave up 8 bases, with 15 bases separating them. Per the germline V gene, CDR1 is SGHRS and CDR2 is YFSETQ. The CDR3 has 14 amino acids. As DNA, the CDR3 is TGCGCCAGCAGCTTGTGGATTTCGGGGGACGGCTACACCTTC. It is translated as CASSLWISGDGYTF. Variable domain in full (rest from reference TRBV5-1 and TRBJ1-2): KAGVTQTPRYLIKTRGQQVTLSCSPISGHRSVSWYQQTPGQGLQFLFEYFSETQRNKGNFPGRFSGRQFSNSRSEMNVSTLELGDSALYLCASSLWISGDGYTFGSGTRLTVV.

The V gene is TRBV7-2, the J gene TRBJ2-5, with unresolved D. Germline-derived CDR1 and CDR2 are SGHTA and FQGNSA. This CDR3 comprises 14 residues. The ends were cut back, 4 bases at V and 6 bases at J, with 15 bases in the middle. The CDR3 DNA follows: TGTGCCAGCAGCTCCCCAGCCCGGGTGCAGACCCAGTACTTC. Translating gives CASSSPARVQTQYF. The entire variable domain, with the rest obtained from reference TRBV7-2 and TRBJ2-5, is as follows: GAGVSQSPSNKVTEKGKDVELRCDPISGHTALYWYRQSLGQGLEFLIYFQGNSAPDKSGLPSDRFSAERTGGSVSTLTIQRTQQEDSAVYLCASSSPARVQTQYFGPGTRLLVL.